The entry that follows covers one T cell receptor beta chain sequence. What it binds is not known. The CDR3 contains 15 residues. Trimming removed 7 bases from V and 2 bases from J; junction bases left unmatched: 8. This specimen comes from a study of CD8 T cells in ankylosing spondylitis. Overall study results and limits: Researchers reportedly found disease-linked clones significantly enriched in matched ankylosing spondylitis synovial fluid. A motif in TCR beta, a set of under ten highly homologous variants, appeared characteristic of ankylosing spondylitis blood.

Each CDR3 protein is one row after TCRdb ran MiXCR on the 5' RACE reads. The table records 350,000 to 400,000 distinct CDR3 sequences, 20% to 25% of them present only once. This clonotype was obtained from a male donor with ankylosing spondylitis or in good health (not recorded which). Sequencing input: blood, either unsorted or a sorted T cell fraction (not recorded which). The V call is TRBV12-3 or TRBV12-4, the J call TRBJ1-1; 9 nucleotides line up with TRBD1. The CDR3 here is CASNFATGGNTEAFF. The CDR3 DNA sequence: TGTGCCAGCAACTTTGCGACAGGGGGAAACACTGAAGCTTTCTTT.